This T cell receptor (beta chain) was observed in a study of cytomegalovirus exposure and HLA in healthy donors. On the study more broadly: An early data release held some 89 million unique TCRs from HLA-typed donors.

Amplification used 60 Vbeta primers and 13 Jbeta primers. The repertoire was sequenced with immunoSEQ multiplex PCR; TCRdb's copy has only in-frame clones and lacks some. The profile shows about 150,000 clones, roughly 79% of them singletons. Trimming left V 6 bases short and J 4 bases short, with 12 bases between. The CDR3 loop spans 13 amino acids. CDR1 is MNHEY, CDR2 SVGAGI, per germline. The TCR originated in a woman between 50 and 59 years old in good health and CMV-seropositive. The chain is built from TRBV6-5 and TRBJ1-2, with TRBD1 as a possible D gene (6 bases). The sample consisted of PBMCs. CDR3 loop: CASRQGSGYGYTF. DNA of the CDR3: TGTGCCAGCAGACAGGGTTCAGGCTATGGCTACACCTTC.